The 8 T cell receptor beta chains below come from one sample, sequenced in a study of blood T cell repertoires in COVID-19. Libraries were prepared by immunoSEQ multiplex PCR; TCRdb keeps only in-frame clonotypes and omits some of them. The repertoire has just under 150,000 clones, around 86% of them found once; the top ten carry roughly 35%. Sample: peripheral blood. Receptor source: a man aged 50 to 60 who had recovered from COVID-19.

Regarding this clone: The sample carries other DNA sequences with the same CDR3. The rearrangement links TRBV9 to TRBJ1-5; 8 nucleotides agree with TRBD1. Germline assignment: CDR1 SGDLS and CDR2 YYNGEE. Unmatched junction bases numbered 3, after V lost 3 bases and J lost 4 bases. This CDR3 contains 14 residues. The CDR3 bases are TGTGCCAGCAGCGCCACAGGGGGGAATCAGCCCCAGCATTTT. Its protein product is CASSATGGNQPQHF.

The chain carries TRBV5-1 and TRBJ2-3; D is unresolved. Germline V gene sequence: CDR1 SGHRS, CDR2 YFSETQ. With 4 bases removed from V and 4 bases from J, the gap between germline ends came to 10 bases. This CDR3 region has 13 residues. The CDR3 sequence: CASSIESADTQYF. The CDR3 DNA is TGCGCCAGCAGCATAGAAAGCGCAGATACGCAGTATTTT.

V is TRBV5-4 and J is TRBJ2-7; 7 nucleotides line up with TRBD1. Germline loops: CDR1 SGHNT, CDR2 YYREEE (reference sequence). The CDR3 loop spans 13 amino acids. The junction had 3 bases not matched to a gene; V was cut back by 1 base and J by 5 bases. CDR3 nucleotide sequence: TGTGCCAGCAGCTTGACAGGGGTCCACGAGCAGTACTTC. It codes for CASSLTGVHEQYF.

The V call is TRBV27, the J call TRBJ2-7, with 8 bases aligning to TRBD2. Per germline, CDR1 MNHEY and CDR2 SMNVEV (reference sequence). CDR3 length: 19 amino acids. Losses at the gene ends were 5 bases for V and 0 bases for J; bases not matched to a gene: 18. The CDR3 sequence: CASSPIAPGGGGSSYEQYF. CDR3 sequence (DNA): TGTGCCAGCAGTCCAATAGCCCCCGGGGGCGGGGGGAGCTCCTACGAGCAGTACTTC.

The chain links TRBV2 to TRBJ2-3; 7 bases fit TRBD1. The CDR3 totals 14 residues. Trimming at V came to 5 bases and at J to 1 base, leaving 3 bases not matched to a gene. Germline CDR1 reads SNHLY; CDR2 reads FYNNEI. The CDR3 sequence: CASSRGQGTDTQYF. CDR3 in DNA: TGTGCCAGCAGTCGAGGACAGGGCACAGATACGCAGTATTTT.

This chain uses TRBV6-5 with TRBJ2-7; 8 bases map to TRBD2. Unmatched junction bases numbered 5, after V lost 7 bases and J lost 3 bases. Germline CDR1 reads MNHEY; CDR2 reads SVGAGI. CDR3 length: 13 amino acids. In nucleotides, the CDR3 is TGTGCCAGCAAAACTAGCGGTCTCTACGAGCAGTACTTC. It translates to CASKTSGLYEQYF.

This clone has just a few counts. The chain couples TRBV19 to TRBJ1-5; 7 bases agree with TRBD1. Per the germline V gene, CDR1 is LNHDA and CDR2 is SQIVND (reference sequence). This CDR3 has 14 amino acids. The V gene end was trimmed by 6 bases and the J gene end by 3 bases; junction bases not matched to a gene: 5. The CDR3 region has the DNA TGTGCCAGTAGACCGGACAGGACCAATCAGCCCCAGCATTTT. It yields the protein CASRPDRTNQPQHF. Filled out from reference TRBV19 and TRBJ1-5, the complete variable domain reads DGGITQSPKYLFRKEGQNVTLSCEQNLNHDAMYWYRQDPGQGLRLIYYSQIVNDFQKGDIAEGYSVSREKKESFPLTVTSAQKNPTAFYLCASRPDRTNQPQHFGDGTRLSIL.

The chain recombines TRBV4-2 with TRBJ2-7; tentatively, D is TRBD2 (5 bases). Germline CDR1 reads LGHNA; CDR2 reads YNFKEQ. V lost 2 bases to trimming and J lost 3 bases, with 14 bases between them. The CDR3 sequence is 15 residues long. The CDR3 region has the DNA TGTGCCAGCAGCCAACAGTCGGCGGGTGACTACGAGCAGTACTTC. Amino acids: CASSQQSAGDYEQYF.